This TCR beta chain was observed in a study of cytomegalovirus exposure and HLA in healthy donors. Study results and limitations: Within a later analysis, the majority of CMV-associated TCR beta chains appeared HLA-restricted. As was reported, the classifier diagnosed cytomegalovirus status with high specificity and sensitivity.

Vbeta (60) and Jbeta (13) primers were used in the PCR. Using immunoSEQ multiplex PCR, the repertoire was profiled, and TCRdb retains in-frame clones only, with some absent. Here the sample spans about 73,000 clones, 65% to 85% being singletons. The CDR3 runs to 14 residues. Per the germline V gene, CDR1 is SGHTS and CDR2 is YDEGEE. With 4 bases clipped from V and 4 bases from J, the junction kept 7 bases outside the gene matches. As regards this clone: What it binds is unknown.

Source material: PBMCs. The source of this sequence is a man in his 70s in good health and CMV-seronegative. This rearrangement joins TRBV5-8 to TRBJ2-5; 7 bases are a match to TRBD2. CDR3 in DNA: TGTGCCAGCAGCCTCATCGGACTAGGAGAGACCCAGTACTTC. Translated, it gives CASSLIGLGETQYF.